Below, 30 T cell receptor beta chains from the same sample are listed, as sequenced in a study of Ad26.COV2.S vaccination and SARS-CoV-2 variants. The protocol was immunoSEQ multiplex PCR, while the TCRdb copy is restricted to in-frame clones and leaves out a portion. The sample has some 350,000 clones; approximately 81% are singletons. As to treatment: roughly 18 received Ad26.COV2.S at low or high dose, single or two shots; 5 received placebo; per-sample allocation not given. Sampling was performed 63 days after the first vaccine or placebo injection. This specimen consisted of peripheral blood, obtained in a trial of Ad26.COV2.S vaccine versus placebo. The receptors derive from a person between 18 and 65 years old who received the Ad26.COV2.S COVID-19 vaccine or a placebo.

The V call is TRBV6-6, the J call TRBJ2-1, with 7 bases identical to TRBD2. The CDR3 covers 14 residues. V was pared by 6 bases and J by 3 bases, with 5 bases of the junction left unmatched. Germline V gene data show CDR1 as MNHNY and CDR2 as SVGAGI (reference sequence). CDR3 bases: TGTGCCAGCAGAAGGGGCGGGGGCTACAATGAGCAGTTCTTC. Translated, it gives CASRRGGGYNEQFF.

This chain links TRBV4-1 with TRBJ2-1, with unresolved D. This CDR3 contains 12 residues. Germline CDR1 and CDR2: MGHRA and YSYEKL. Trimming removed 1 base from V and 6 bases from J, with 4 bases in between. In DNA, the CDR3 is TGCGCCAGCAGCCAAGTTGGCAATGAGCAGTTCTTC. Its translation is CASSQVGNEQFF.

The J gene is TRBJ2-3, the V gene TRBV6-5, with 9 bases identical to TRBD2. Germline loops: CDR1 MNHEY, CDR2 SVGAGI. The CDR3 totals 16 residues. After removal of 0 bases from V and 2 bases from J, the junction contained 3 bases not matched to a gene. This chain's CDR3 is CASSYSIAGATDTQYF. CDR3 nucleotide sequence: TGTGCCAGCAGTTACTCGATAGCGGGAGCCACAGATACGCAGTATTTT.

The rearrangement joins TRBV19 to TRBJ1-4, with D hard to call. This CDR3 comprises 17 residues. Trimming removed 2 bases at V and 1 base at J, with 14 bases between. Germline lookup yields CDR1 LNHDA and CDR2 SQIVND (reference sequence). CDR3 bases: TGTGCCAGTAGTATATACTCTCTTGCGGGAACTAATGAAAAACTGTTTTTT. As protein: CASSIYSLAGTNEKLFF.

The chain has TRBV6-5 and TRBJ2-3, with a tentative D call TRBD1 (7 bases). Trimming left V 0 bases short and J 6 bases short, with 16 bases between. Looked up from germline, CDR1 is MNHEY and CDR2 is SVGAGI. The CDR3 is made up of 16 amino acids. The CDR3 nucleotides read TGTGCCAGCAGTTACTCACCCGGAGGGGGCAGGGATACGCAGTATTTT. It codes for CASSYSPGGGRDTQYF.

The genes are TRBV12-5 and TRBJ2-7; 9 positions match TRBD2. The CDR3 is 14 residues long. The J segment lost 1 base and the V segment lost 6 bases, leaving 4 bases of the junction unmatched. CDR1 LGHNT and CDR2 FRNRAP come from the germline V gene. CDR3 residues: CASGASGESYEQYF. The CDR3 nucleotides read TGTGCTAGTGGGGCTAGCGGGGAGTCCTACGAGCAGTACTTC.

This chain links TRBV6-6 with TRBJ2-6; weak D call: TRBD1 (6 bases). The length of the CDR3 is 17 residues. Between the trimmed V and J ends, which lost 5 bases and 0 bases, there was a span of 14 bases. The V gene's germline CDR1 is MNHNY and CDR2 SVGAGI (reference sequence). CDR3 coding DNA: TGTGCCAGCAGTCCAACTACAGGGTACTCTGGGGCCAACGTCCTGACTTTC. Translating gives CASSPTTGYSGANVLTF.

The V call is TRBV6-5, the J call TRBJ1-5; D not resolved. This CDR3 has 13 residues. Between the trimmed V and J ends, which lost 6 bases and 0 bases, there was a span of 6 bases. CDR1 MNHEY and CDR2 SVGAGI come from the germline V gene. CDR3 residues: CASSRDSNQPQHF. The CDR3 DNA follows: TGTGCCAGCAGCCGGGATAGCAATCAGCCCCAGCATTTT.

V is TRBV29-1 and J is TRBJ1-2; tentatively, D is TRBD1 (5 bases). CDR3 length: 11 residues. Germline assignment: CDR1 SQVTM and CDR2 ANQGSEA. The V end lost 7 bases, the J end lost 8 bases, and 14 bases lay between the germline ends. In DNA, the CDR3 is TGCAGCGGCGGGACCCCTGGGGGCTACACCTTC. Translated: CSGGTPGGYTF.

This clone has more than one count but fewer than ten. The CDR3 reads CASSLGSAEQSYGYTF. The CDR3 DNA sequence: TGTGCCAGCAGCTTAGGTTCCGCGGAACAATCATATGGCTACACCTTC. The chain is built from TRBV7-9 and TRBJ1-2; D not certain. The V and J ends lost 1 base and 5 bases respectively, with 17 bases between them. The CDR3 has 16 residues. The germline V gene encodes CDR1 SEHNR and CDR2 FQNEAQ (reference sequence).

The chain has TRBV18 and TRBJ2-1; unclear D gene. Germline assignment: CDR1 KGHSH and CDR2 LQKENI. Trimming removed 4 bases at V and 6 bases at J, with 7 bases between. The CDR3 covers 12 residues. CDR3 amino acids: CASSLTPNEQFF. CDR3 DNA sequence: TGTGCCAGCTCACTAACTCCCAATGAGCAGTTCTTC.

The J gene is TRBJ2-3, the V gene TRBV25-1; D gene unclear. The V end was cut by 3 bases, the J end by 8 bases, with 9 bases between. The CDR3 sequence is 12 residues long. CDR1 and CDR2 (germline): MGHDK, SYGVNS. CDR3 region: CASSDLVGTQYF. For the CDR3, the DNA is TGTGCCAGCAGTGACTTAGTGGGTACGCAGTATTTT. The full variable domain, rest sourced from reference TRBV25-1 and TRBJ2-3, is EADIYQTPRYLVIGTGKKITLECSQTMGHDKMYWYQQDPGMELHLIHYSYGVNSTEKGDLSSESTVSRIRTEHFPLTLESARPSHTSQYLCASSDLVGTQYFGPGTRLTVL.

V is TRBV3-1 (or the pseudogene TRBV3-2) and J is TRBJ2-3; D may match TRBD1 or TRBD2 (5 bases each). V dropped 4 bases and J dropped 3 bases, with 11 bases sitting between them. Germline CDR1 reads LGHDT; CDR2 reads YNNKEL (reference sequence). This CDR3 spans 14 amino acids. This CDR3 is CASSPVWGTDTQYF. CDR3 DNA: TGTGCCAGCAGCCCGGTTTGGGGGACAGATACGCAGTATTTT.

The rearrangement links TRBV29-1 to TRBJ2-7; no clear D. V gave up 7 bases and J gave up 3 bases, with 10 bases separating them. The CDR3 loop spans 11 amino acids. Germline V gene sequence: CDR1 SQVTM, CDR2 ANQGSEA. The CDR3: CSATLNYEQYF. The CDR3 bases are TGCAGCGCAACGTTGAACTACGAGCAGTACTTC.

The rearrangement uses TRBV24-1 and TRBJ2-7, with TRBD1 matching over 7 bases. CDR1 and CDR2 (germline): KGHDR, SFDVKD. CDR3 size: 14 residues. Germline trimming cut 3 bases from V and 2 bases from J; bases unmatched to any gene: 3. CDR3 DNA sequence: TGTGCCACCAGTGATAGAGACAGGGCCTACGAGCAGTACTTC. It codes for CATSDRDRAYEQYF.

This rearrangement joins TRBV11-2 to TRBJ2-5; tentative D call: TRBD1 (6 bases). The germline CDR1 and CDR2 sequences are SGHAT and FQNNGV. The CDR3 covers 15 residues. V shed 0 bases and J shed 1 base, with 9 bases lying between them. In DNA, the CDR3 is TGTGCCAGCAGCTTAGACAGGGGTCCCCAAGAGACCCAGTACTTC. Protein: CASSLDRGPQETQYF.

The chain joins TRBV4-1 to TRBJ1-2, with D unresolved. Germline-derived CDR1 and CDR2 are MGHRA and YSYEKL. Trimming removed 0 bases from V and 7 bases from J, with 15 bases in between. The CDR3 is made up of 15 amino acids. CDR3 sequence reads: CASSQDNPGRLGYTF. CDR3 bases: TGCGCCAGCAGCCAAGATAACCCAGGCCGCCTTGGCTACACCTTC.

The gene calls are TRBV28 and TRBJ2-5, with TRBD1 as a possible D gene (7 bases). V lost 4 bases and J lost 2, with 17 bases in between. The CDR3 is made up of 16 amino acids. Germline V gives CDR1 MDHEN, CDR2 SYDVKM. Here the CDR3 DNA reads TGTGCCAGCAGTTCACCGCGGGGACAGTCTCAAGAGACCCAGTACTTC. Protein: CASSSPRGQSQETQYF.

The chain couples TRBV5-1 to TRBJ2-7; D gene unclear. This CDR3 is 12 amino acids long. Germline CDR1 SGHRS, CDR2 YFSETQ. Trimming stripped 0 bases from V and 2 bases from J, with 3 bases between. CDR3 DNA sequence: TGCGCCAGCAGCTTGGTGGCCTACGAGCAGTACTTC. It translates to CASSLVAYEQYF.

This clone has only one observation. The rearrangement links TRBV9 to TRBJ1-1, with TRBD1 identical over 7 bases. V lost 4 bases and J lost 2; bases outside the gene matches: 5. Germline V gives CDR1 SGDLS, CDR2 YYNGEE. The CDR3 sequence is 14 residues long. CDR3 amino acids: CASSSGQTNTEAFF. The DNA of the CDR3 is TGTGCCAGCAGCTCGGGACAGACAAACACTGAAGCTTTCTTT.

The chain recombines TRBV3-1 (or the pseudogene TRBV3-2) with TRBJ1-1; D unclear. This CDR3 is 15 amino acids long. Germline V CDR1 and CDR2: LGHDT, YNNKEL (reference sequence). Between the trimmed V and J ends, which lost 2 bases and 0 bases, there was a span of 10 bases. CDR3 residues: CASSQPQKMNTEAFF. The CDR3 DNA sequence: TGTGCCAGCAGCCAACCGCAGAAAATGAACACTGAAGCTTTCTTT.

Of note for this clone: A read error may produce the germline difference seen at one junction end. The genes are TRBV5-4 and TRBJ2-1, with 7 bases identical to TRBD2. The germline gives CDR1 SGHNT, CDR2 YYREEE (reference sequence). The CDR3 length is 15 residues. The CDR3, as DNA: TGTGCCAGCACCTTGGGGGGGAGAAGGGAAAATGAGCAGTTCTTC. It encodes CASTLGGRRENEQFF.

The DNA of the CDR3 is TGTGCCAGCACCCCCACGGGGCCCTTACCCACAGATACGCAGTATTTT. Its translation: CASTPTGPLPTDTQYF. This chain uses TRBV3-1 (or the pseudogene TRBV3-2) with TRBJ2-3; D may correspond to TRBD1 or TRBD2 (5 bases each). The CDR3 totals 16 residues. V was pared by 7 bases and J by 2 bases, with 19 bases between. Germline loops: CDR1 LGHDT, CDR2 YNNKEL (reference sequence).

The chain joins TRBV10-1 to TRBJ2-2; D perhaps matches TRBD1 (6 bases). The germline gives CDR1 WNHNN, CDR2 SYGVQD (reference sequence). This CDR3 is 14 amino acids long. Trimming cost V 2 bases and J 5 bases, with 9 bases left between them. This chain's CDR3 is CASSETTGTGELFF. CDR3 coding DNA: TGCGCCAGCAGTGAGACTACAGGGACCGGGGAGCTGTTTTTT.

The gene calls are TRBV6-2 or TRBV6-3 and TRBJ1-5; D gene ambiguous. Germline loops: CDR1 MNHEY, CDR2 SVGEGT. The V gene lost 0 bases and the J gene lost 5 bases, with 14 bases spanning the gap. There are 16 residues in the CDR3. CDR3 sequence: CASSYSSGGKHQPQHF. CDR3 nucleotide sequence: TGTGCCAGCAGTTACTCGAGTGGAGGCAAGCATCAGCCCCAGCATTTT.

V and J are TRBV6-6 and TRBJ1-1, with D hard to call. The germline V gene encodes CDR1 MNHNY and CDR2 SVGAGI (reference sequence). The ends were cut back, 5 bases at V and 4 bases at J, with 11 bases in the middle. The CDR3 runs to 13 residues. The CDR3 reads CASSDPGSTEAFF. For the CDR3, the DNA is TGTGCCAGCAGTGACCCTGGGAGCACTGAAGCTTTCTTT.

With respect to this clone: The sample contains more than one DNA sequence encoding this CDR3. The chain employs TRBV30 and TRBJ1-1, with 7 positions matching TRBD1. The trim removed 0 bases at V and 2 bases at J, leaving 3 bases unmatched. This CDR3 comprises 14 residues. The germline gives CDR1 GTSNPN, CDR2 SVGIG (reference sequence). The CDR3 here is CAWSVGGSNTEAFF. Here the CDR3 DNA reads TGTGCCTGGAGTGTAGGGGGCTCTAACACTGAAGCTTTCTTT.

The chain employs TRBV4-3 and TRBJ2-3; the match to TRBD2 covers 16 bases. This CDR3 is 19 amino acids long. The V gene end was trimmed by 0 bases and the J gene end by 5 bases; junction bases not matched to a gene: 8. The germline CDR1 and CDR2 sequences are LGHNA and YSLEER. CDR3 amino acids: CASSQEGTSGRASIDTQYF. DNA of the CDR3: TGCGCCAGCAGCCAAGAGGGGACTAGCGGGAGGGCCTCGATAGATACGCAGTATTTT.

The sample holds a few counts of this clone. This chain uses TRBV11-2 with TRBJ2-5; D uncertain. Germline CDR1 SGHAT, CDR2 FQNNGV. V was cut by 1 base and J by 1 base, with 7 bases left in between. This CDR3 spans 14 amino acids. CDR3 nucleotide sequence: TGTGCCAGCAGCTTAGGCTCAGGCCAAGAGACCCAGTACTTC. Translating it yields CASSLGSGQETQYF.

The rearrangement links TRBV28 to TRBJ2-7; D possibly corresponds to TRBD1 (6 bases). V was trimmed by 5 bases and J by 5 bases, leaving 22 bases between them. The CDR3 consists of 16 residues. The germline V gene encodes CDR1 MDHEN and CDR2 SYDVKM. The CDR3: CASSDIPFTGNHEQYF. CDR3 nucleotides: TGTGCCAGCAGTGATATCCCATTTACAGGGAACCACGAGCAGTACTTC.